Sequencing of this T cell receptor beta chain was carried out in a study of Ad26.COV2.S vaccination and SARS-CoV-2 variants. This CDR3 is built from 14 residues. Germline CDR1 SGHRS, CDR2 YFSETQ. V lost 0 bases to trimming and J lost 0 bases, with 5 bases between them. Study-level points and caveats: Across vaccine and placebo recipients, the breadth of non-spike TCRs was similar. Post-vaccination breadth of spike-specific CD8+ and CD4+ T cell responses was reportedly substantial.

This clone has a single count. The antigen remains undetermined. Treatment reported: some 20 received Ad26.COV2.S at low or high dose, single or two shots; about 5 received placebo; per-sample allocation not given. At day 63 after the first vaccine or placebo injection, samples were drawn. Sequencing used immunoSEQ multiplex PCR; TCRdb keeps in-frame clones, though not all of them. Of 400,000 to 500,000 clones in the sample, 89% were seen once. The receptor was derived from a person aged 18-65 years who received the Ad26.COV2.S COVID-19 vaccine or a placebo. Sequencing used peripheral blood, obtained in a trial of Ad26.COV2.S vaccine versus placebo. The chain has TRBV5-1 and TRBJ2-3; D is uncertain. The CDR3 region has the DNA TGCGCCAGCAGCTTGGAATATAGCACAGATACGCAGTATTTT. Residues: CASSLEYSTDTQYF.